These 26 T cell receptor beta chains were all obtained from the same sample, sequenced in a study of shared clonotypes between healthy human individuals (dated by TCRdb to about 2020). Library method: the immunoSEQ multiplex PCR assay. TCRdb stores this immuneACCESS table with in-frame sequences only. Part of the clones is absent; in the studies checked, under half of the shortfall reflects unresolved V genes, and no reason is known for the rest. Within this sample are 950,000 to 1,200,000 clones, with roughly 77% of them counted one time only. Almost 0.9% of the sample is in the top ten clones. Source material: memory CD4+ T cells from PBMCs. The cell subset or site label on this specimen signifies: CD45RA-negative fraction. These receptors all stem from a young man in good health. Some clones in this sample may be carry-over from other donors' samples.

This chain uses TRBV5-1 with TRBJ2-3; D might be TRBD2 (6 bases). CDR3 size: 13 residues. Germline CDR1 SGHRS, CDR2 YFSETQ. The V end was cut by 4 bases, the J end by 6 bases, with 12 bases between. The CDR3 DNA sequence: TGCGCCAGCAGCGGAGGGAGTTCCGATACGCAGTATTTT. It translates to CASSGGSSDTQYF.

V gene TRBV6-1 combines with J gene TRBJ2-7; D possibly corresponds to TRBD1 (6 bases). Germline-derived CDR1 and CDR2 are MNHNS and SASEGT. V was pared by 6 bases and J by 8 bases, with 11 bases between. The CDR3 is 11 residues long. The CDR3 DNA is TGTGCCAGCAGCTTGGGGGCCCAGCAGTACTTC. It codes for CASSLGAQQYF.

A few counts support this clone. V gene TRBV6-6 combines with J gene TRBJ1-2; TRBD1 aligns across 9 bases. The V and J ends lost 6 bases and 8 bases, in that order; junction bases with no gene match: 10. Germline V CDR1 and CDR2: MNHNY, SVGAGI (reference sequence). The CDR3 spans 14 residues. The CDR3 nucleotides read TGTGCCAGCAGCGGCGACAGGGGGGCCTGGGGCTACACCTTC. This gives the protein CASSGDRGAWGYTF.

The chain carries TRBV7-3 and TRBJ1-1, with D possibly TRBD1 on 5 matching bases. The CDR3 contains 13 residues. CDR1 is SGHTA and CDR2 is FQGTGA in the germline V gene. Trimming took 5 bases from V and 5 from J, leaving 12 bases between them. CDR3 protein: CASSGTRRTEAFF. The DNA of the CDR3 is TGTGCCAGCAGCGGGACCCGGAGAACTGAAGCTTTCTTT.

The genes are TRBV28 and TRBJ2-3, with TRBD1 matching 12 bases. This CDR3 spans 15 amino acids. Germline-derived CDR1 and CDR2 are MDHEN and SYDVKM. With V trimmed by 8 bases and J by 5 bases, 8 bases remained unmatched. CDR3 sequence: CASSSGDRGLDTQYF. The CDR3 DNA reads as TGTGCCAGCTCCTCGGGGGACAGGGGGCTAGATACGCAGTATTTT.

The rearrangement joins TRBV28 to TRBJ1-3; possibly TRBD1 for D (5 bases). Deletions cut 5 bases from V and 0 bases from J, with 11 bases between. This CDR3 has 15 residues. Per germline, CDR1 MDHEN and CDR2 SYDVKM. The CDR3 DNA reads TGTGCCAGCAGTGAGGGACCGAGCTCTGGAAACACCATATATTTT. Translated: CASSEGPSSGNTIYF.

This clone was found a few times. The chain is built from TRBV6-1 and TRBJ1-2, with 9 nucleotides matching TRBD1. Germline V gives CDR1 MNHNS, CDR2 SASEGT. J was trimmed by 5 bases and V by 2 bases; bases with no gene match: 9. CDR3 length equals 16 residues. As DNA, the CDR3 is TGTGCCAGCAGTGAATGGGCGACAGGGGGTTCGTATGGCTACACCTTC. Its translation is CASSEWATGGSYGYTF.

The rearrangement uses TRBV7-3 and TRBJ2-2; tentatively, D is TRBD1 (5 bases). This CDR3 comprises 15 residues. V dropped 1 base and J dropped 4 bases, with 10 bases sitting between them. Germline CDR1 reads SGHTA; CDR2 reads FQGTGA. The DNA of the CDR3 is TGTGCCAGCAGCTTAAGGCCAGGGTCCACCGGGGAGCTGTTTTTT. Its protein product is CASSLRPGSTGELFF.

The V call is TRBV4-2, the J call TRBJ2-3, with D uncertain. The germline gives CDR1 LGHNA, CDR2 YNFKEQ. CDR3 length: 14 amino acids. V was shortened by 0 bases and J by 1 base, with 5 bases between the two germline ends. CDR3 loop: CASSQEGGTDTQYF. In nucleotides, the CDR3 is TGTGCCAGCAGCCAAGAGGGCGGCACAGATACGCAGTATTTT.

The table lists this clone with a count of one. The CDR3 DNA sequence: TGTGCCAGCAGCTTAACACAGGCTTATGGCTACACCTTC. Residues: CASSLTQAYGYTF. The J gene is TRBJ1-2, the V gene TRBV5-6; perhaps TRBD1 as D (5 bases). The germline V and J ends were trimmed by 2 bases and 5 bases, with 10 bases remaining between them. Germline loops: CDR1 SGHDT, CDR2 YYEEEE. This CDR3 comprises 13 residues.

In its sample, this clone was seen many times. Other nucleotide sequences in the sample specify the same CDR3. In nucleotides, the CDR3 is TGCGCCAGCAGCTTGGGACTAGCGGGAGCGGCAGATACGCAGTATTTT. Translated, it gives CASSLGLAGAADTQYF. The chain employs TRBV5-1 and TRBJ2-3; 12 nucleotides match TRBD2. The CDR3 spans 16 residues. J lost 4 bases, V lost 0 bases, and 3 bases had no gene match. The germline gives CDR1 SGHRS, CDR2 YFSETQ.

V and J are TRBV28 and TRBJ1-2; the D is unclear. This CDR3 is built from 11 residues. V shed 4 bases and J shed 8 bases, with 8 bases lying between them. CDR1 is MDHEN and CDR2 is SYDVKM in the germline V gene. Here the CDR3 reads CASSSFEGYTF. The CDR3 DNA reads as TGTGCCAGCAGTTCTTTTGAGGGCTACACCTTC.

Comment on this clone: Additional DNA sequences in this sample encode the identical CDR3. The V gene is TRBV2, the J gene TRBJ2-3, with TRBD1 identical over 8 bases. The CDR3 consists of 13 residues. CDR1 and CDR2 from the germline V gene are SNHLY and FYNNEI. J lost 3 bases, V lost 6 bases, and 2 bases had no gene match. CDR3 sequence: CASSDRGTDTQYF. Here the CDR3 DNA reads TGTGCCAGCAGCGACAGGGGAACAGATACGCAGTATTTT.

This chain connects TRBV2 to TRBJ2-3; unclear D gene. The germline V and J ends were trimmed by 7 bases and 0 bases, with 11 bases remaining between them. Germline assignment: CDR1 SNHLY and CDR2 FYNNEI. The CDR3 runs to 14 residues. CDR3 amino acids: CASKVDISTDTQYF. Here the CDR3 DNA reads TGTGCCAGCAAGGTTGACATAAGCACAGATACGCAGTATTTT.

The V gene is TRBV2, the J gene TRBJ2-7, with 8 nucleotides matching TRBD2. CDR1 is SNHLY, CDR2 FYNNEI, per germline. This CDR3 contains 13 residues. Germline trimming cut 2 bases from V and 9 bases from J; bases unmatched to any gene: 6. Written as DNA, the CDR3 is TGTGCCAGCAGTGAACAGGGACTAGTTGGGCAGTACTTC. It codes for CASSEQGLVGQYF.

J is TRBJ1-5 and V is TRBV2, with D unclear. Germline V CDR1 and CDR2: SNHLY, FYNNEI. The V end was cut by 6 bases, the J end by 2 bases, with 11 bases between. The CDR3 has 14 residues. CDR3 region: CASSWEVRNQPQHF. CDR3 sequence (DNA): TGTGCCAGCAGCTGGGAGGTTCGCAATCAGCCCCAGCATTTT.

The chain recombines TRBV27 with TRBJ2-3, with D hard to call. V shed 4 bases and J shed 2 bases, with 4 bases lying between them. This CDR3 comprises 12 residues. Germline V lookup: CDR1 MNHEY, CDR2 SMNVEV (reference sequence). The CDR3 bases are TGTGCCAGCAGTTCCTACACAGATACGCAGTATTTT. It is translated as CASSSYTDTQYF.

The J gene is TRBJ2-2, the V gene TRBV7-3; D perhaps matches TRBD2 (5 bases). Trimming removed 5 bases from V and 4 bases from J, with 14 bases in between. Germline V CDR1 and CDR2: SGHTA, FQGTGA. CDR3 size: 15 residues. CDR3 sequence reads: CASSLGLTSTGELFF. CDR3 coding DNA: TGTGCCAGCAGCCTAGGGCTAACTAGCACCGGGGAGCTGTTTTTT.

The chain joins TRBV30 to TRBJ1-6, with D perhaps TRBD1 (6 bases). This CDR3 spans 15 amino acids. Germline V lookup: CDR1 GTSNPN, CDR2 SVGIG (reference sequence). Trimming stripped 1 base from V and 5 bases from J, with 12 bases between. The DNA for the CDR3 is TGTGCCTGGAGTGACCAGGGGTCCCATAATTCACCCCTCCACTTT. Translation gives CAWSDQGSHNSPLHF.

The chain links TRBV7-2 to TRBJ1-1; D remains unclear. CDR1 and CDR2 from the germline V gene are SGHTA and FQGNSA. The CDR3 spans 16 residues. V was clipped by 5 bases and J by 7 bases, with 23 bases between them. In nucleotides, the CDR3 is TGTGCCAGCAGCACTAACCTTATACGTCGACCGAATGAAGCTTTCTTT. Translating gives CASSTNLIRRPNEAFF.

The chain recombines TRBV30 with TRBJ1-2; TRBD1 aligns across 7 bases. CDR1 and CDR2 from the germline V gene are GTSNPN and SVGIG (reference sequence). The CDR3 totals 13 residues. Trimming cost V 2 bases and J 5 bases; bases outside gene matches: 5. The CDR3 reads CAWSPDRAYGYTF. The CDR3 DNA is TGTGCCTGGAGTCCAGACAGGGCGTATGGCTACACCTTC.

V gene TRBV9 combines with J gene TRBJ2-3, with D perhaps TRBD2 (6 bases). The CDR3 has 16 amino acids. Trimming cost V 0 bases and J 4 bases, with 15 bases left between them. Germline CDR1 reads SGDLS; CDR2 reads YYNGEE. CDR3 sequence reads: CASSVDGGGSADTQYF. Here the CDR3 DNA reads TGTGCCAGCAGCGTAGACGGGGGAGGAAGTGCAGATACGCAGTATTTT.

The chain employs TRBV6-6 and TRBJ1-2; D gene ambiguous. Germline CDR1 reads MNHNY; CDR2 reads SVGAGI (reference sequence). The V end lost 4 bases, the J end lost 8 bases, and 14 bases lay between the germline ends. This CDR3 region has 13 residues. CDR3 nucleotide sequence: TGTGCCAGCAGTTCGACGAGTTCAGGCGGCTACACCTTC. This gives the protein CASSSTSSGGYTF.

This clone has only a few counts. V gene TRBV4-2 combines with J gene TRBJ2-5; D unclear. In germline, CDR1 is LGHNA, CDR2 YNFKEQ. The CDR3 spans 14 residues. Between the trimmed V and J ends, which lost 0 bases and 4 bases, there was a span of 9 bases. CDR3 in DNA: TGTGCCAGCAGCCAAGAGGGCTACCGAGAGACCCAGTACTTC. This encodes CASSQEGYRETQYF.

The V call is TRBV28, the J call TRBJ2-7; weak D call: TRBD1 (6 bases). Looked up from germline, CDR1 is MDHEN and CDR2 is SYDVKM. This CDR3 region has 12 residues. V gave up 10 bases and J gave up 4 bases, with 14 bases separating them. The CDR3 nucleotides are TGTGCCACCCAGACAGGCGGATACGAGCAGTACTTC. Translation gives CATQTGGYEQYF.

To note about this clone: Other DNA sequences in this sample translate to the same CDR3. The chain recombines TRBV30 with TRBJ2-7, with 7 nucleotides matching TRBD2. Germline CDR1 GTSNPN, CDR2 SVGIG (reference sequence). The CDR3 runs to 14 residues. Trimming took 0 bases from V and 0 from J; bases not matched to a gene: 2. The CDR3 loop reads CAWSVGGSSYEQYF. DNA of the CDR3: TGTGCCTGGAGTGTCGGGGGGAGCTCCTACGAGCAGTACTTC.